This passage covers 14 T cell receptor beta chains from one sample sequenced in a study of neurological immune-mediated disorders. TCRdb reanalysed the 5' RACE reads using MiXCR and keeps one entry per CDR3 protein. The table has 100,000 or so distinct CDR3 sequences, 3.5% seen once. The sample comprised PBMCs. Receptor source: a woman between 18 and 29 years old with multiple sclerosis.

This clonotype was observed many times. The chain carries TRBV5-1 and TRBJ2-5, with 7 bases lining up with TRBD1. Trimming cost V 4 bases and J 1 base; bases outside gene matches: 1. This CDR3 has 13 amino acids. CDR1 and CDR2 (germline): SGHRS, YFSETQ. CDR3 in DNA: TGCGCCAGCAGCGGGGACAGCCAAGAGACCCAGTACTTC. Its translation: CASSGDSQETQYF.

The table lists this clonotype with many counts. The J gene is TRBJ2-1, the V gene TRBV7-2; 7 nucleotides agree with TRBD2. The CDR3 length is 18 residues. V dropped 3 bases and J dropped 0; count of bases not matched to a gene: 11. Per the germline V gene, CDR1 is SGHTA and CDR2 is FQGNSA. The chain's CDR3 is CASSFSSGGRSSYNEQFF. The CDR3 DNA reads TGTGCCAGCAGCTTTTCTAGCGGCGGTCGGAGCTCCTACAATGAGCAGTTCTTC.

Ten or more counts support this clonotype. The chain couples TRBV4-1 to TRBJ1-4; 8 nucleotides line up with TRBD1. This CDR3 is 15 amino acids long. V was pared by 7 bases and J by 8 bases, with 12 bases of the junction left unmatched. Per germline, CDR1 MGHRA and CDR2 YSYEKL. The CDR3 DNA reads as TGCGCCAGCACGAACACCGGGACAGGTGGAGAAAAACTGTTTTTT. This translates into CASTNTGTGGEKLFF.

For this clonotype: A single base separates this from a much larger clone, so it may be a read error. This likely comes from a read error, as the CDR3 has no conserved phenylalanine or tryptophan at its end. The CDR3: CASRVGGNQETQYY. CDR3 DNA: TGTGCCAGCAGGGTGGGGGGCAACCAAGAGACCCAGTACTAC. This chain connects TRBV6-5 to TRBJ2-5, with D possibly called TRBD1 or TRBD2 (6 bases each). Germline V gene data show CDR1 as MNHEY and CDR2 as SVGAGI. The CDR3 sequence is 14 residues long. Trimming took off 6 bases at V and 0 bases at J, with 11 bases between the two ends.

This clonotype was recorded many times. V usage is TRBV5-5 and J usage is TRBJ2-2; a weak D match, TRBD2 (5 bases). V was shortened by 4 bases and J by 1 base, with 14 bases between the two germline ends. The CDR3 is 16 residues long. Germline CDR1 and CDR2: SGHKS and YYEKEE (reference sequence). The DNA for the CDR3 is TGTGCCAGCAGCCCCTACGCCGGGATGAACACCGGGGAGCTGTTTTTT. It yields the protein CASSPYAGMNTGELFF.

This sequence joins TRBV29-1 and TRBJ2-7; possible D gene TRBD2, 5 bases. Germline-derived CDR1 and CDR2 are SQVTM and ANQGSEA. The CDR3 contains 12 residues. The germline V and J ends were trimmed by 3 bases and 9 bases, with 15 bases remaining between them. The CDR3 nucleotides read TGCAGCGTTGACAGCCCCTGGGGAGCGCAGTACTTC. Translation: CSVDSPWGAQYF.

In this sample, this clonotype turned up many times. CDR3 nucleotide sequence: TGTGCCAGCTCACCACCAGCAGGAACAGATACGCAGTATTTT. It encodes CASSPPAGTDTQYF. The V gene is TRBV18, the J gene TRBJ2-3; D is ambiguous. The V end was cut by 0 bases, the J end by 3 bases, with 7 bases between. The CDR3 is 14 amino acids. The germline V gene has CDR1 KGHSH and CDR2 LQKENI. The whole variable domain, filled in from reference TRBV18 and TRBJ2-3, reads NAGVMQNPRHLVRRRGQEARLRCSPMKGHSHVYWYRQLPEEGLKFMVYLQKENIIDESGMPKERFSAEFPKEGPSILRIQQVVRGDSAAYFCASSPPAGTDTQYFGPGTRLTVL.

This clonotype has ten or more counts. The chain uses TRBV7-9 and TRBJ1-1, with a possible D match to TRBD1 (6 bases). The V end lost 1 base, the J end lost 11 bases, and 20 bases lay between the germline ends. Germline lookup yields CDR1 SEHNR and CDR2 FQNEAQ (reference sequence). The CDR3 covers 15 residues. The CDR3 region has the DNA TGTGCCAGCAGCTTAGGTGGCAGGGGTGTGCAGGATGCTTTCTTT. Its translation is CASSLGGRGVQDAFF.

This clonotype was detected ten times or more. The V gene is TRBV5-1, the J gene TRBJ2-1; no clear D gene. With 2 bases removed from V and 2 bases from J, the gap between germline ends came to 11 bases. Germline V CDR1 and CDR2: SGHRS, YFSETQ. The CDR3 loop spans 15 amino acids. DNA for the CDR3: TGCGCCAGCAGCTTTTTCAGACCTCCCTACAATGAGCAGTTCTTC. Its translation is CASSFFRPPYNEQFF.

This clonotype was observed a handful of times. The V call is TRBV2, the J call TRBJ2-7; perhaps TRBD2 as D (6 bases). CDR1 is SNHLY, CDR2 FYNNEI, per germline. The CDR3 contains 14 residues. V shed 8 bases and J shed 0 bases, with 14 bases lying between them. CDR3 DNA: TGTGCCAGCTCCGGGACTCCGAGCTCCTACGAGCAGTACTTC. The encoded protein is CASSGTPSSYEQYF.

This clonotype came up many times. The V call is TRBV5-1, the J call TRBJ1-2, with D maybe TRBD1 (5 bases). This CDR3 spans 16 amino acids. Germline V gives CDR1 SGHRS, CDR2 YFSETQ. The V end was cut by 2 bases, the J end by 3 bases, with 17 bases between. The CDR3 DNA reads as TGCGCCAGCAGCTTTGTAGGGGTCACATACTACTATGGCTACACCTTC. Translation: CASSFVGVTYYYGYTF.

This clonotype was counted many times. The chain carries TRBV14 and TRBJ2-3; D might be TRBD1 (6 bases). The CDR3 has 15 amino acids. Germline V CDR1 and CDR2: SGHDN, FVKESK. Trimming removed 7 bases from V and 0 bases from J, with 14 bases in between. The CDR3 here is CASKSQGTSTDTQYF. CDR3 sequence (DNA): TGTGCCAGCAAGTCCCAGGGGACGAGCACAGATACGCAGTATTTT.

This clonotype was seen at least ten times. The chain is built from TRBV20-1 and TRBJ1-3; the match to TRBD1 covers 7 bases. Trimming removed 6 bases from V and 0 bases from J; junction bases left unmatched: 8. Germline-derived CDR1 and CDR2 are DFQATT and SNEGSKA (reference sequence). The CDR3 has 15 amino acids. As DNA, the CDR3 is TGCAGTGCCCCGGACAGGCAAGGCTCTGGAAACACCATATATTTT. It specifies CSAPDRQGSGNTIYF.

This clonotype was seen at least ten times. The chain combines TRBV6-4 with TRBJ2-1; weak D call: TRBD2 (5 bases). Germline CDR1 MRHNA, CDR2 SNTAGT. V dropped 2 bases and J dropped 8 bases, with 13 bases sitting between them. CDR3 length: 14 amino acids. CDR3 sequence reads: CASSDGIDSDEQFF. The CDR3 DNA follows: TGTGCCAGCAGTGACGGGATAGATAGCGATGAGCAGTTCTTC.